The 5 T cell receptor beta chains below all came from one sample that was sequenced in a study of CD4 T cell repertoires in COVID-19. Sequenced by immunoSEQ multiplex PCR; TCRdb stores in-frame clones only, minus some. The sample yields about 75,000 clones, about four fifths seen once. Material: CD4+ T cells from peripheral blood, obtained after recovery from COVID-19. The origin of the receptors is a human donor who had COVID-19.

This clone was seen a few times. CDR3 loop: CSVRPTGSMNTEAFF. The CDR3 coding sequence is TGCAGCGTTCGCCCTACGGGGTCTATGAACACTGAAGCTTTCTTT. V usage is TRBV29-1 and J usage is TRBJ1-1; D ambiguous. The CDR3 is 15 residues long. V was shortened by 5 bases and J by 0 bases, with 16 bases between the two germline ends. The germline CDR1 and CDR2 sequences are SQVTM and ANQGSEA.

The J gene is TRBJ1-5, the V gene TRBV27; D may be TRBD1 (5 bases). Looked up from germline, CDR1 is MNHEY and CDR2 is SMNVEV (reference sequence). Trimming removed 3 bases at V and 6 bases at J, with 15 bases between. The CDR3 is 15 amino acids. CDR3 DNA sequence: TGTGCCAGCAGTTTCAGTGCTGGGCAGGGTCAGCCCCAGCATTTT. Amino acid sequence: CASSFSAGQGQPQHF.

The V and J genes are TRBV5-5 and TRBJ2-1, with 7 bases matching TRBD2. The CDR3 length is 17 residues. Germline CDR1 SGHKS, CDR2 YYEKEE (reference sequence). V lost 0 bases, J lost 2 bases, and 8 bases stayed unmatched. The CDR3 DNA reads as TGTGCCAGCAGCTTGGAAGGAGGGAGGGCCGCCTACAATGAGCAGTTCTTC. As protein: CASSLEGGRAAYNEQFF.

V and J are TRBV6-1 and TRBJ1-5, with D tentatively TRBD1 (5 bases). Deletions cut 3 bases from V and 5 bases from J, with 14 bases between. Germline assignment: CDR1 MNHNS and CDR2 SASEGT. The CDR3 runs 15 residues. For the CDR3, the DNA is TGTGCCAGCAGTGACAACTGGGCAGGGCATCAGCCCCAGCATTTT. Encoded protein: CASSDNWAGHQPQHF.

This rearrangement joins TRBV12-2 to TRBJ2-2; the table's D gene call, TRBD2, was not cross checked with the DNA. TRBV12-2 is a pseudogene segment. This CDR3 is 19 amino acids long. The CDR3 sequence is CASRLNSGPAGGGTGELFF. CDR3 bases: TGTGCAAGTCGCCTCAACTCCGGCCCAGCGGGAGGTGGTACCGGGGAGCTGTTTTTT.